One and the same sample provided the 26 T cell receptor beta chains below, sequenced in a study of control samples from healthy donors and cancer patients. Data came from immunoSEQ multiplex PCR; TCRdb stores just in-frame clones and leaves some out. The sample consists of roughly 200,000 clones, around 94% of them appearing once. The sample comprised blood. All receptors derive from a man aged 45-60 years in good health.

The CDR3 DNA follows: TGTGCCAGCAGTTCTCATGGGACAGGGAAGAATTCACCCCTCCACTTT. As protein: CASSSHGTGKNSPLHF. The rearrangement links TRBV6-2 or TRBV6-3 to TRBJ1-6; TRBD1 aligns across 9 bases. The CDR3 spans 16 residues. The germline V gene encodes CDR1 MNHEY and CDR2 SVGEGT. Germline trimming cut 4 bases from V and 7 bases from J; bases unmatched to any gene: 8.

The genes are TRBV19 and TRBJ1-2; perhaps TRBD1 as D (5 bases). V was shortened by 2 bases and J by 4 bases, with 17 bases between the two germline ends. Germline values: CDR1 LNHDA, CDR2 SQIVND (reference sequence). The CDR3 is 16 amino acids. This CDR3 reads CASSILSDRSGYGYTF. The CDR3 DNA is TGTGCCAGTAGTATATTGAGCGACAGATCAGGCTATGGCTACACCTTC.

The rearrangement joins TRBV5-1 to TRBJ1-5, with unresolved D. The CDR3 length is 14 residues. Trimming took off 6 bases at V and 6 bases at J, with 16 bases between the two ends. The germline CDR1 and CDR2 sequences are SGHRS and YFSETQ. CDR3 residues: CASKEGVGGQPQHF. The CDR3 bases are TGCGCCAGCAAGGAGGGAGTGGGCGGTCAGCCCCAGCATTTT.

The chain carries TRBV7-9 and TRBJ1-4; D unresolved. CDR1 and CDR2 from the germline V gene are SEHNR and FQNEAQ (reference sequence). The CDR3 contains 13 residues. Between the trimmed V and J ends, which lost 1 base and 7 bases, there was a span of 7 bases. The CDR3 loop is CASSLEIIEKLFF. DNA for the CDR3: TGTGCCAGCAGCTTAGAGATCATTGAAAAACTGTTTTTT.

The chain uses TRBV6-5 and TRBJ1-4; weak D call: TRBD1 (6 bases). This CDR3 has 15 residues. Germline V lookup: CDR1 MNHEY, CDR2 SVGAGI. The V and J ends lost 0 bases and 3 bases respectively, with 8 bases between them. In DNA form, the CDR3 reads TGTGCCAGCAGTTACTCGAGGGGGTCTAATGAAAAACTGTTTTTT. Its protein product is CASSYSRGSNEKLFF.

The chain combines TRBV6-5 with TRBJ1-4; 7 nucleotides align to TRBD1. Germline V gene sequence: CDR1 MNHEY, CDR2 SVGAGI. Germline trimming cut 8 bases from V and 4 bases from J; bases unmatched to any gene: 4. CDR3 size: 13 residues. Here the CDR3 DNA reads TGTGCCAGCCAGGGACAGAATAATGAAAAACTGTTTTTT. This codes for CASQGQNNEKLFF.

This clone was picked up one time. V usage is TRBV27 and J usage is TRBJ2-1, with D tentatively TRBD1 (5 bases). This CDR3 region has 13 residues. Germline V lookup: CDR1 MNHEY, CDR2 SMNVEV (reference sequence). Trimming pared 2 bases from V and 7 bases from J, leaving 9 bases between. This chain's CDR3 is CASSLQSGNEQFF. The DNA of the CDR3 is TGTGCCAGCAGTTTACAATCAGGGAATGAGCAGTTCTTC.

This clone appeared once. CDR3 sequence reads: CASSRDTVSTGELFF. The CDR3 DNA sequence: TGTGCCAGCAGCCGGGACACGGTCAGCACCGGGGAGCTGTTTTTT. The chain is built from TRBV7-2 and TRBJ2-2, with a possible D match to TRBD1 (6 bases). The CDR3 is made up of 15 amino acids. The germline V and J ends were trimmed by 5 bases and 4 bases, with 14 bases remaining between them. Germline loops: CDR1 SGHTA, CDR2 FQGNSA.

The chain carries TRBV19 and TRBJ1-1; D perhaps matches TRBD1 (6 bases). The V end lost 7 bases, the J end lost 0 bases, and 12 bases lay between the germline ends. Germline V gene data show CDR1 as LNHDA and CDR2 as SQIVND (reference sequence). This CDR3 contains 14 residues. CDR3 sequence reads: CASTGVNMNTEAFF. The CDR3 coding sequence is TGTGCCAGTACAGGGGTAAACATGAACACTGAAGCTTTCTTT.

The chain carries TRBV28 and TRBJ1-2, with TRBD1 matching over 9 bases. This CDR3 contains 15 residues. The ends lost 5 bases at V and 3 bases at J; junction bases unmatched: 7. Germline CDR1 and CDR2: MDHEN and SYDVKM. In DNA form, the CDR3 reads TGTGCCAGCAGTCCTCGGACAGGGGCGGACTATGGCTACACCTTC. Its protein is CASSPRTGADYGYTF.

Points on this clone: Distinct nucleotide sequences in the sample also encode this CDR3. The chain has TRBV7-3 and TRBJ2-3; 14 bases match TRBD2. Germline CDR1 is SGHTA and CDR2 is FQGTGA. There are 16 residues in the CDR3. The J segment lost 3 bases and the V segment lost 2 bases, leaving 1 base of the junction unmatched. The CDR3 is CASSLGLAGGTDTQYF. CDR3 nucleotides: TGTGCCAGCAGCTTAGGACTAGCGGGGGGTACAGATACGCAGTATTTT.

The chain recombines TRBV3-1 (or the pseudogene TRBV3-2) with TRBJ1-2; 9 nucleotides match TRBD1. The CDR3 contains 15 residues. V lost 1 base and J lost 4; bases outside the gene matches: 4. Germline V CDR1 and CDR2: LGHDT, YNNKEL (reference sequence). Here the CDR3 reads CASSQGTGVSYGYTF. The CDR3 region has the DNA TGTGCCAGCAGCCAAGGGACAGGGGTAAGCTATGGCTACACCTTC.

CDR3 nucleotides: TGCGCCAGCAGCTTGGTTGGGGGGGCAAGCGAGGAGACCCAGTACTTC. It specifies CASSLVGGASEETQYF. The V call is TRBV5-1, the J call TRBJ2-5; a weak D match, TRBD2 (7 bases). Per germline, CDR1 SGHRS and CDR2 YFSETQ. V lost 0 bases, J lost 5 bases, and 17 bases lay in between. The CDR3 is 16 residues long.

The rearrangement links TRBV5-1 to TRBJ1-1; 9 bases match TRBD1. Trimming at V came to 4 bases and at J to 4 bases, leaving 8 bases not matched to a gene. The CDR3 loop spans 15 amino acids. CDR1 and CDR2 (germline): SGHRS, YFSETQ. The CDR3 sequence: CASSATGGETTEAFF. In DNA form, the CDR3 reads TGCGCCAGCAGCGCAACAGGGGGCGAAACCACTGAAGCTTTCTTT.

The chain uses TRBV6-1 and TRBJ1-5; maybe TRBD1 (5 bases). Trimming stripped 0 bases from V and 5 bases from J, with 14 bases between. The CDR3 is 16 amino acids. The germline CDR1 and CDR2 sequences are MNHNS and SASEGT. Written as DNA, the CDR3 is TGTGCCAGCAGTGAAGCCATCGGGGGGGGGTATCAGCCCCAGCATTTT. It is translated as CASSEAIGGGYQPQHF.

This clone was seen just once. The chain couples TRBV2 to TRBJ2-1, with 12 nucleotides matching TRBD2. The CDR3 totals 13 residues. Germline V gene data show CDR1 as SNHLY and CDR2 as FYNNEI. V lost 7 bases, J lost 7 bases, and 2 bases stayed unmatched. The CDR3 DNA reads TGTGCCAGCACACTAGCGGGGGGAAATGAGCAGTTCTTC. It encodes CASTLAGGNEQFF.

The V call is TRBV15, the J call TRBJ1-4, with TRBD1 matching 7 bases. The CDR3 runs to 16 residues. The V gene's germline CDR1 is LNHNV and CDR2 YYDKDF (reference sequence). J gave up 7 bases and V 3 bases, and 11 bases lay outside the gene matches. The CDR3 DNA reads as TGTGCCACCAGCAGCCCCAGGACAGGCCGAGGTGAAAAACTGTTTTTT. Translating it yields CATSSPRTGRGEKLFF.

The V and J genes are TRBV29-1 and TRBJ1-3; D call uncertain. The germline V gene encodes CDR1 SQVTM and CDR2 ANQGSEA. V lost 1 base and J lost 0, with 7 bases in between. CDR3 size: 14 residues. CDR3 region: CSVEAGFSGNTIYF. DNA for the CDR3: TGCAGCGTTGAAGCAGGATTCTCTGGAAACACCATATATTTT.

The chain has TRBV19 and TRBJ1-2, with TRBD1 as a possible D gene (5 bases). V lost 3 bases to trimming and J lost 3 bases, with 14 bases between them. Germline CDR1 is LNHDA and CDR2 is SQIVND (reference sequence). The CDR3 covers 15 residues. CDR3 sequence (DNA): TGTGCCAGTAGTATCTCATTCTGGGGCGACTATGGCTACACCTTC. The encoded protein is CASSISFWGDYGYTF.

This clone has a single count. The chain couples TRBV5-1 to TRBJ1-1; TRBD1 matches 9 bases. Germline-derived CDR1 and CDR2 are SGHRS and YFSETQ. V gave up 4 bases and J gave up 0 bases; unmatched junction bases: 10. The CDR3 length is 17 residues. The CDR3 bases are TGCGCCAGCAGCACGGGACAGGGAGTTCCCCTGAACACTGAAGCTTTCTTT. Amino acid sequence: CASSTGQGVPLNTEAFF.

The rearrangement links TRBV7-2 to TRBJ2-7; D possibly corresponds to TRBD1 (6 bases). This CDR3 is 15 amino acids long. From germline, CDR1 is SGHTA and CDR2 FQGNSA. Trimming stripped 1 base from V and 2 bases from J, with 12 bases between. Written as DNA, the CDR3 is TGTGCCAGCAGCTTAGGCAGGGGTCAAACCTACGAGCAGTACTTC. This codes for CASSLGRGQTYEQYF.

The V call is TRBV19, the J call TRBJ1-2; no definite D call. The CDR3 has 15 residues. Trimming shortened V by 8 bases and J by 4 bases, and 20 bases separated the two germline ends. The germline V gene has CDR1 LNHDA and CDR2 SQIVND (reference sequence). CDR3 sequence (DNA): TGTGCCAGTGGAGAGCAGCAACGGTGGGGCTATGGCTACACCTTC. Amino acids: CASGEQQRWGYGYTF.

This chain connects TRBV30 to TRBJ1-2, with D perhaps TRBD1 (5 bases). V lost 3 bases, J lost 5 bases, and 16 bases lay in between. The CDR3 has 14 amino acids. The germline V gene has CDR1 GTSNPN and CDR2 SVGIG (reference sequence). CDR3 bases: TGTGCCTGGAGGAGGGCAGCAGGGCGTTATGGCTACACCTTC. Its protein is CAWRRAAGRYGYTF.

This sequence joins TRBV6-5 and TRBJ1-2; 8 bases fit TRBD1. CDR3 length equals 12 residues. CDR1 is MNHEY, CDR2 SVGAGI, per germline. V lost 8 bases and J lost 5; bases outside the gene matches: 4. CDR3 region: CASGQGSYGYTF. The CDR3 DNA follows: TGTGCCAGCGGACAGGGTTCATATGGCTACACCTTC.

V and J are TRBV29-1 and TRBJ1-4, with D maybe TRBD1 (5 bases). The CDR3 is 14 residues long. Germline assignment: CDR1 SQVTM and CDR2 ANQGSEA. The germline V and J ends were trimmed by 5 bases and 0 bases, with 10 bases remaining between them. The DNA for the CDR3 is TGCAGCGTTACAGGCTTTGCAACTAATGAAAAACTGTTTTTT. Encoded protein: CSVTGFATNEKLFF.

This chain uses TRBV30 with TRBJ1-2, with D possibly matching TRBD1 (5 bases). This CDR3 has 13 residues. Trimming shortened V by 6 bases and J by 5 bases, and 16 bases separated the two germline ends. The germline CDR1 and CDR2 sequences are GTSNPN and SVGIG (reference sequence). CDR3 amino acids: CACAGPGKYGYTF. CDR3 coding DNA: TGTGCCTGCGCGGGACCGGGAAAATATGGCTACACCTTC. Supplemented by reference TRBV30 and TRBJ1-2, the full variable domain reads SQTIHQWPATLVQPVGSPLSLECTVEGTSNPNLYWYRQAAGRGLQLLFYSVGIGQISSEVPQNLSASRPQDRQFILSSKKLLLSDSGFYLCACAGPGKYGYTFGSGTRLTVV.